This T cell receptor beta chain derives from a study of cytomegalovirus exposure and HLA in healthy donors (TCRdb year 2017). Regarding the complete study: An earlier analysis of around 600 of the donors reported approximately 270 Gb of sequence data and about 100 million unique TCR beta sequences from about 179 million T cells. To study patterns of TCR occurrence, a later analysis re-analyzed previously published TCR beta repertoires from 700 or so donors and added high-resolution HLA genotyping. To predict cytomegalovirus infection status, the study brought together high-throughput TCR immunosequencing, statistical association of individual TCRs with disease status, and machine learning. Among some 410 genotyped donors of the cohort, an average of approximately 200,000 unique TCR beta nucleotide sequences was sequenced per donor, of which approximately 18% were non-productive. Four to six DR-DQ haplotypes were handled as single units for association and clustering, since linkage in the cohort was strong. The study aimed to test whether cataloging public T cell receptors could reveal signatures of past pathogen exposure. Genome-wide SNP genotypes for about 60% of the 666 donors were used in a later genetic analysis, which treated that subset as a discovery cohort. An early release covering roughly 640 HLA-typed donors comprised about 310 gigabases of sequencing data and around 86 million unique TCR sequences. The study profiled the T cell repertoires of hundreds of subjects by immunosequencing and related them to cytomegalovirus serostatus. Of the 350 to 400 genotyped donors, around 81% fell in the genetic ancestry cluster associated with self-reported Caucasian donors. Every repertoire in the discovery cohort had been generated on one and the same sequencing platform. In an earlier analysis of a few hundred of the donors, high-throughput TCR beta sequencing was used to judge whether each TCR beta V gene segment behaved as functional or pseudogenic. The number of typed donors differed by locus: about 620-630 for A, B, C, DRB1 and DQB1; 500 to 550 for DQA1; 606 for DPA1; and some 470 for DPB1. In the later analysis, no new phenotypic data were used to find candidate immune exposures; instead, reliance was placed on TCR beta sequences and their occurrence across donors. Donor age, sex, ethnicity and CMV serostatus were compiled together with the repertoire data. HLA typing covered class I and class II loci at four-digit resolution. In addition to the first cohort of roughly 700 subjects, a separate validation cohort of 120 different subjects was used. Overall study outcomes, separate from this receptor: Cytomegalovirus status was reported to be diagnosed by the classifier with high specificity and sensitivity in both the original and validation cohorts. It was suggested by the authors that the approach could potentially be generalized to other disease states and immunological phenotypes. Some IMGT-functional V segments, including TRBV6-2 and TRBV6-3, could not be distinguished by the 87-base-pair reads and were therefore excluded. In vitro tests confirmed that a few of the cytomegalovirus-associated TCR beta chains recognize cytomegalovirus antigens. Because counts were too low, roughly 18 rarely observed V segments, including chromosome 9 orphons, were left out of the earlier analysis of several hundred of the donors. In a later analysis, several top co-occurrence clusters were reported to appear linked to parvovirus B19, influenza, CMV and Epstein-Barr virus. A further reported finding was that TCR beta sequences accurately predicted the HLA-A and HLA-B alleles for most subjects in the first cohort. A later analysis associated about 16,000 TCR beta sequences with specific HLA alleles at a false discovery rate of 0.05. A later analysis found that TCR association rates varied across HLA loci, with DRB1 alleles showing the most associated TCRs and HLA-C alleles the fewest. Compared with the 666-donor mean, donors in an Asian-associated ancestry cluster had fewer N-insertions in productive TCRs, according to a later genetic analysis. Linkage disequilibrium might explain the correlated functional status among segregating V segments, but an unknown experimental factor could not be excluded. An association between a missense DCLRE1C variant and V-gene and J-gene trimming of TCR beta chains was found in a later genetic analysis and replicated in an independent cohort. HLA typing was unavailable for some donors at each locus, so association tests used only the typed subset. When HLA alleles, especially DR and DQ, strongly co-occurred, attributing TCR associations to individual alleles was difficult. A later analysis found that HLA-associated TCR beta chains were more clonally expanded and had lower generation probabilities than equally common non-associated chains. Only TCR beta chains were sequenced in this cohort, and the absence of alpha or paired-chain data limited detectable features. The sequencing pipeline was judged likely to have produced a cluster of highly shared sequence variants as a technical artifact. The study gave a list of about 170 TCR beta chains associated with cytomegalovirus. In a later analysis, most CMV-associated TCR beta chains were found to appear HLA-restricted, with HLA associations seemingly driven largely by CMV exposure. Most TCR sequences were observed very rarely across donors, whereas some public TCRs were present in many individuals. For the cohort, immune exposure information was limited to CMV serostatus. In an earlier analysis of approximately 590 of the donors, most TCR beta V segments appeared in productive rearrangements about 87% or about 30% of the time, broadly matching IMGT annotations. Sequencing depth was assumed to be roughly uniform across donors in the presence/absence analyses, though that assumption may not hold.

The cohort was made up of 650 to 700 healthy bone marrow donors. All cohort members were sampled while nominally healthy, although unrecorded immune exposures were likely present. The donor tested CMV seronegative, placing the donor among the 350 or so seronegative members of the cohort. A peripheral blood sample was provided by each donor, and peripheral blood mononuclear cells were used for TCR beta sequencing. Genomic DNA extraction from the blood cell samples was performed with the Qiagen DNeasy Blood Extraction Kit. With respect to this clone: What antigen it recognizes has not been identified. The input lacks base qualities; no much larger clone sits a single base away.

The method was the immunoSEQ multiplex PCR assay. The multiplex PCR relied on a mix of 60 forward primers for TCR Vbeta segments and 13 reverse primers for TCR Jbeta segments. The CDR3 region of rearranged TCR beta genes was amplified from genomic DNA with a multiplex PCR assay. Amplified TCR beta libraries were sequenced as 87-base-pair reads on the Illumina HiSeq System. As for the authors' bioinformatics: In a later analysis, some 80 million unique TCR beta chains were counted across the roughly 670 repertoires, and about 10 million of these chains were shared by at least two donors. To remove PCR and sequencing errors, raw reads were error-corrected and collapsed into unique sequences using a nearest-neighbor algorithm that merged closely related sequences. Alignment of CDR3 sequences to IMGT reference sequences was used to assign V, D and J gene segments. For a sequence to be retained, at least a six-nucleotide match to both a V gene segment and a J gene segment was required. A rearrangement counted as productive if the CDR3 had no stop codons and remained in frame with V and J, and every other rearrangement counted as non-productive. CDR3 was defined according to IMGT convention as the region running from the second conserved V-encoded cysteine to the conserved J-encoded phenylalanine. The earlier analysis of about 560 of the donors excluded any sequence lacking an unambiguous match to a single V gene segment. An earlier analysis of 500 to 700 of the donors classified V segments as functional when productive rearrangements were above 56.7% and as segregating when the standard deviation between donors was above 5%. To diagnose cytomegalovirus status from the catalog of TCR beta chain sequences, a statistical classification framework was built. V and J gene assignment, in a later analysis, came from comparing TCR nucleotide sequences with IMGT/GENE-DB human TR gene sequences. A later analysis assigned CDR3 sequences and most-parsimonious VDJ recombination scenarios with the TCRdist pipeline. A later analysis defined each TCR beta chain by its CDR3 amino acid sequence plus V-gene family, and excluded reads lacking a unique V-gene family. As a way to deal with suspected cross-contamination and a sequencing artifact, a later analysis dropped more than 500 nucleotide sequences that were highly shared and had low generation probability. A later analysis calculated a clonal expansion index for each public chain from normalized within-repertoire ranks of inferred template counts. Generation probabilities in a later analysis came from a VDJ recombination model fitted to out-of-frame rearrangements, and those results were checked against IGoR. In a later analysis, TCR-TCR, TCR-HLA and TCR-CMV co-occurrence was scored with hypergeometric tests, and a repertoire-size bias correction was applied to TCR pairs. In a later analysis, false discovery rates were estimated by permuting HLA or CMV assignments 20 times. In a later analysis, co-occurring TCRs were grouped using DBSCAN, with TCRdist sequence similarity added in when clustering inside HLA-allele-positive subsets. Repertoires with fewer than 30,000 or more than 120,000 public chains were left out of co-occurrence clustering, as were four to six repertoires with anomalous nucleotide sharing. What TCRdb holds here is the immuneACCESS table cut down to in-frame rearrangements. Part of the clones is not present; checked against another copy, under half of the missing clones reflect an unresolved V gene, and the others are unexplained. The DNA gave D and trimming, while V, J and clone size come from that table. This sample has just over 150,000 clones in its table, and roughly 81% of those were observed once. The ten largest clonotypes hold roughly 2.3% of the sample.

Trimmed from V: 5 bases; trimmed from J: 8 bases; junction bases lacking a gene match: 11. The germline V gene (reference sequence) gives CDR1 as LNHNV and CDR2 as YYDKDF. From its cysteine to its phenylalanine, the CDR3 spans 14 amino acids. This entry keeps only the CDR3 DNA: 42 bases, framed from base 1. Here the chain combines TRBV15 and TRBJ1-1; TRBD1 agrees with 7 junctional bases. The material sequenced was PBMCs. This clonotype originated in a woman aged 18-30 years in good health and CMV-seronegative. The CDR3 sequence is CATSSSGEGAEAFF. The bases are TGTGCCACCAGCTCAAGCGGAGAGGGGGCGGAAGCTTTCTTT. With all but the CDR3 taken from the reference TRBV15 and TRBJ1-1 genes, the full variable domain is: DAMVIQNPRYQVTQFGKPVTLSCSQTLNHNVMYWYQQKSSQAPKLLFHYYDKDFNNEADTPDNFQSRRPNTSFCFLDIRSPGLGDTAMYLCATSSSGEGAEAFFGQGTRLTVV.